These T cell receptor beta chains were read from a single sample in a study of T cell changes during pregnancy in multiple sclerosis. Generated by immunoSEQ multiplex PCR, the TCRdb table keeps only in-frame clones and is missing some. The sample lists about 42,000 clones, approximately 90% occurring once. The source material was CD4+ T cells from peripheral blood mononuclear cells, sampled after pregnancy. The receptors derive from a female donor with multiple sclerosis, enrolled in a pregnancy study. Both conserved end residues are part of each CDR3.

cdr3_length	v_call	j_call	cdr3_aa
14	TRBV5-4	TRBJ2-3	CASSYSGVSDTQYF
17	TRBV10-1	TRBJ1-1	CASRRRTGARVNTEAFF
16	TRBV7-3	TRBJ2-3	CASSSRAGGLHGKQYF
15	TRBV10-3	TRBJ2-7	CAIGIAGGASYEQYF
15	TRBV7-2	TRBJ2-7	CASSWSGTDAYEQYF
14	TRBV5-1	TRBJ2-2	CASSLQSNTGELFF
15	TRBV11-2	TRBJ1-1	CASSLPGFMNTEAFF
14	TRBV6-5	TRBJ2-5	CASSYWDNQETQYF
15	TRBV9	TRBJ1-1	CASSVGPFMNTEAFF
14	TRBV2	TRBJ2-2	CASRRTSNTGELFF
14	TRBV15	TRBJ1-4	CATSRDRLNEKLFF
16	TRBV15	TRBJ2-5	CATNPWGVGMQETQYF
13	TRBV11-3	TRBJ2-1	CASSLGEWNEQFF
12	TRBV2	TRBJ2-1	CASRSLGVEQFF
23	TRBV14	TRBJ2-3	CASSQDYGSRLAGPLRGTDTQYF
18	TRBV11-2	TRBJ2-7	CASSLGGLQEGYLGEQYF
14	TRBV4-2	TRBJ2-3	CASSQEPGQNTQYF
15	TRBV6-5	TRBJ2-2	CASSYTQGNTGELFF
16	TRBV6-6	TRBJ1-3	CASTPRTVSSGNTIYF
16	TRBV27	TRBJ2-4	CASSLSSGTVKNIQYF
12	TRBV30	TRBJ1-6	CAWDRDNSPLHF
13	TRBV5-4	TRBJ1-1	CASRTGGKTEAFF
20	TRBV2	TRBJ2-6	CASSGQTRQLFNSGANVLTF
16	TRBV5-8	TRBJ2-2	CASSLALGGGTGELFF
14	TRBV5-4	TRBJ2-5	CASSEAGGLKTQYF
15	TRBV27	TRBJ2-5	CASRRTGTFGETQYF
13	TRBV5-1	TRBJ2-5	CASSTGGRETQYF
16	TRBV28	TRBJ1-2	CASSFLDRTLNYGYTF
20	TRBV5-8	TRBJ1-5	CASSLLQGALPNYSNQPQHF
14	TRBV10-2	TRBJ1-5	CASSDRVATQPQHF
13	TRBV28	TRBJ1-3	CASIATLGNTIYF
17	TRBV4-3	TRBJ2-2	CASSQDRLGRGTGELFF
13	TRBV6-5	TRBJ1-4	CASSRSQNEKLFF
14	TRBV5-1	TRBJ2-2	CASSHRDNTGELFF
14	TRBV2	TRBJ1-5	CASSPQGGNQPQHF
13	TRBV5-5	TRBJ1-2	CASSHTPLRSYTF
14	TRBV18	TRBJ1-5	CASSLQGFNQPQHF
11	TRBV6-6	TRBJ1-1	CASSGYTEAFF
14	TRBV27	TRBJ1-3	CASSPINSGNTIYF
16	TRBV11-2	TRBJ1-5	CASSFPPGQVNQPQHF
17	TRBV12-5	TRBJ2-3	CASGLVRDGESTDTQYF
16	TRBV21-1	TRBJ1-2	CASSKVWDRDSGGYTF
15	TRBV15	TRBJ1-2	CATSRDETGDYGYTF
16	TRBV5-6	TRBJ2-5	CASSFVRTGGLETQYF
13	TRBV2	TRBJ1-4	CASSELWEEKLFF
13	TRBV2	TRBJ2-4	CASSETTQNIQYF
14	TRBV10-3	TRBJ1-2	CAISESNRNYGYTF
11	TRBV20-1	TRBJ1-1	CSAIHTPEAFF
14	TRBV6-4	TRBJ1-6	CATSVGQHNSPLHF
16	TRBV9	TRBJ1-1	CASSVGDRDRAVVAFF
15	TRBV18	TRBJ2-6	CASSPRDWGTNVLTF